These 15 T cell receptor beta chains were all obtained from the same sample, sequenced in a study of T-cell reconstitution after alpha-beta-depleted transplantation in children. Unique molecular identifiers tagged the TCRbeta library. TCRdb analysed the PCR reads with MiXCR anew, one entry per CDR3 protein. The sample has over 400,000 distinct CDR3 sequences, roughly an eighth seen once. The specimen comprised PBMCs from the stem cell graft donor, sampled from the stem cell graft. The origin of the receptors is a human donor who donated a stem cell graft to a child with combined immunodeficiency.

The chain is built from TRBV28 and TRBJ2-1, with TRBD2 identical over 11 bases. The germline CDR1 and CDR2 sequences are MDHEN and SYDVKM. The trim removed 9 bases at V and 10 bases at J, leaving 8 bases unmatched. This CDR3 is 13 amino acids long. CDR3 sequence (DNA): TGTGCCAGTGTTAGCGGGGGGGTGGACGAGCAGTTCTTC. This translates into CASVSGGVDEQFF.

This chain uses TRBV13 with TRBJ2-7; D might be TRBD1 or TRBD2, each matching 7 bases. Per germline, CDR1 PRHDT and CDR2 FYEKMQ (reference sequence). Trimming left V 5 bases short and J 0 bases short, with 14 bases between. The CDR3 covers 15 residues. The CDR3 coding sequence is TGTGCCAGCAGCCCAGGGGGGGCGAGCTCCTACGAGCAGTACTTC. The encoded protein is CASSPGGASSYEQYF.

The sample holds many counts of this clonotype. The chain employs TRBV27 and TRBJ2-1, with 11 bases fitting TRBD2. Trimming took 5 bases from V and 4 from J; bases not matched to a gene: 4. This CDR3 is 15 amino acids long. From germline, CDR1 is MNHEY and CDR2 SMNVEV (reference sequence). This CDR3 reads CASSPGTSGYNEQFF. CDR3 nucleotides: TGTGCCAGCAGTCCCGGGACTAGCGGATACAATGAGCAGTTCTTC.

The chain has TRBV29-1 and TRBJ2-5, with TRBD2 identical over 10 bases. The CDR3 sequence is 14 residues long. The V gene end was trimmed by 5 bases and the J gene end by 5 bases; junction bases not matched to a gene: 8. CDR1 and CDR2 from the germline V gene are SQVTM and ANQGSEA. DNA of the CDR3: TGCAGCGTTCGGGTAGCGGGGGGTTGGGAGACCCAGTACTTC. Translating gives CSVRVAGGWETQYF. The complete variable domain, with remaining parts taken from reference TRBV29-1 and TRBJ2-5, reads SAVISQKPSRDICQRGTSLTIQCQVDSQVTMMFWYRQQPGQSLTLIATANQGSEATYESGFVIDKFPISRPNLTFSTLTVSNMSPEDSSIYLCSVRVAGGWETQYFGPGTRLLVL.

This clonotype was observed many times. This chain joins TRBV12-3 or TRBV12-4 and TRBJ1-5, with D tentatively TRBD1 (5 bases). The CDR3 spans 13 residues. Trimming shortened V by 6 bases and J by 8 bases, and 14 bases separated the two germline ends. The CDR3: CASSGTSQEPQHF. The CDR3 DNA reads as TGTGCCAGCAGCGGGACTTCCCAAGAGCCCCAGCATTTT.

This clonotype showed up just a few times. The CDR3 loop reads CASSGTGNPTNEKLFF. The CDR3 DNA is TGTGCCAGCAGCGGGACAGGGAACCCAACTAATGAAAAACTGTTTTTT. This chain links TRBV5-5 with TRBJ1-4; 9 positions match TRBD1. The CDR3 is 16 residues long. Trimming took 4 bases from V and 0 from J; bases not matched to a gene: 4. Germline CDR1 reads SGHKS; CDR2 reads YYEKEE (reference sequence).

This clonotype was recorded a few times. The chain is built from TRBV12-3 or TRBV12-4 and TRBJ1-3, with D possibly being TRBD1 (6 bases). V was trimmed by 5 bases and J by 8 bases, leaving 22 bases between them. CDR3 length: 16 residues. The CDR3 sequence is CASSLLGQQGWDTIYF. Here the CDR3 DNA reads TGTGCCAGCAGTCTTCTAGGACAACAGGGTTGGGACACCATATATTTT.

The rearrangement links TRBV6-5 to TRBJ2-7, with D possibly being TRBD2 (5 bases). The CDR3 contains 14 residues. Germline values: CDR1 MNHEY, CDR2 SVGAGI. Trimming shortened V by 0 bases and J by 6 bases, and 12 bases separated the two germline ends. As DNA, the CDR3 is TGTGCCAGCAGTTACTCGAGGGTCCGGGGCGAGCAGTACTTC. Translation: CASSYSRVRGEQYF.

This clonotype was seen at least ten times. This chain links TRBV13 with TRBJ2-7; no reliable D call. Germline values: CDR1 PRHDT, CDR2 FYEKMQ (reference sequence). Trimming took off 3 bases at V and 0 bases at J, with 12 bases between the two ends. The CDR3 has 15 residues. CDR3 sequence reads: CASSFTGHISYEQYF. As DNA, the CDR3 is TGTGCCAGCAGCTTTACCGGGCATATCTCCTACGAGCAGTACTTC.

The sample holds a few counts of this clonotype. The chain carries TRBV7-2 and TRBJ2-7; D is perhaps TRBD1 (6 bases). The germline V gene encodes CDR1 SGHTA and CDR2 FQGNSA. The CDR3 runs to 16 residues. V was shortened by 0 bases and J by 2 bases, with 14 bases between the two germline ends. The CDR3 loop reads CASSLAGHDITYEQYF. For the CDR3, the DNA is TGTGCCAGCAGCTTAGCGGGACACGATATAACCTACGAGCAGTACTTC.

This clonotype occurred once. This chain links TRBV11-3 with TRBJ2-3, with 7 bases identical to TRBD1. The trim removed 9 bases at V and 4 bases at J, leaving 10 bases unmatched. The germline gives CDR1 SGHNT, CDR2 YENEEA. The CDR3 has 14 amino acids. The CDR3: CASRDRGSADTQYF. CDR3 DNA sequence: TGTGCCAGTCGGGACAGAGGAAGCGCAGATACGCAGTATTTT. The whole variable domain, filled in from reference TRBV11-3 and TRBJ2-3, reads EAGVVQSPRYKIIEKKQPVAFWCNPISGHNTLYWYLQNLGQGPELLIRYENEEAVDDSQLPKDRFSAERLKGVDSTLKIQPAELGDSAVYLCASRDRGSADTQYFGPGTRLTVL.

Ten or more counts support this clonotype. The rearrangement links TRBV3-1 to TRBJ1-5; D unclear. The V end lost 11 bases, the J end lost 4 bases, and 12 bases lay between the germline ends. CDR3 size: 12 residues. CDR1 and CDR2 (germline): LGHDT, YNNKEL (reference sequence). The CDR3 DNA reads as TGTGCCGGCCGGGTTCGGAATCAGCCCCAGCATTTT. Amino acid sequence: CAGRVRNQPQHF.

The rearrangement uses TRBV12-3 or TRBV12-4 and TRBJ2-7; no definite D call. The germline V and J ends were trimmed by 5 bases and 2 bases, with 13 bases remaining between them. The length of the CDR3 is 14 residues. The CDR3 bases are TGTGCCAGCAGTCCTCCGGTCGGTACCTACGAGCAGTACTTC. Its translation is CASSPPVGTYEQYF.

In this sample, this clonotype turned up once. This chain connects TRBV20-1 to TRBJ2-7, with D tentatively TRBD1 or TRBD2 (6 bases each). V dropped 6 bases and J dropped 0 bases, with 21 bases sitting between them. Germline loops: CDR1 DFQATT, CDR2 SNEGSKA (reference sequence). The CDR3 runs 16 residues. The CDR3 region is CSAVTHRGPSSYEQYF. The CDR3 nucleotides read TGCAGTGCCGTCACCCATCGGGGGCCCAGCTCCTACGAGCAGTACTTC.

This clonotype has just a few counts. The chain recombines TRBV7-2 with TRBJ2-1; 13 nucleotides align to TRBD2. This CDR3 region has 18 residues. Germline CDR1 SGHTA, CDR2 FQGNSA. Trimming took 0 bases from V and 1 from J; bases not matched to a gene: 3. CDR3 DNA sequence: TGTGCCAGCAGCTTAGCGCCACTAGCGGGAGGGTCCTACAATGAGCAGTTCTTC. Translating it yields CASSLAPLAGGSYNEQFF.